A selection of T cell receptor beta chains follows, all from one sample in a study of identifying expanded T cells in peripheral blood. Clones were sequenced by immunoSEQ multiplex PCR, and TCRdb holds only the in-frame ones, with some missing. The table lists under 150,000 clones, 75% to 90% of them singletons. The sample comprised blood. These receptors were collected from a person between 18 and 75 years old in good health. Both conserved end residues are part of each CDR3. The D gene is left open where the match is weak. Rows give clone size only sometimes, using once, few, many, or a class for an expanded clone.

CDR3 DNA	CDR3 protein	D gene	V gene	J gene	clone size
TGTGCCAGCAGCCAAGAGGCAGGATTCAATCAGCCCCAGCATTTT	CASSQEAGFNQPQHF	.	TRBV4-2	TRBJ1-5	.
TGCGCCAGCAGCTCCGGGAACTATGGCTACACCTTC	CASSSGNYGYTF	.	TRBV5-1	TRBJ1-2	.
TGCGCCAGCAGCCAAGACGGGGCCGGAGAAGCTTTCTTT	CASSQDGAGEAFF	.	TRBV4-1	TRBJ1-1	once
TGTGCCAGCTCACCATCGACTAGAGCCTACGAGCAGTACTTC	CASSPSTRAYEQYF	.	TRBV18	TRBJ2-7	.
TGCAGCGTGGACAGGGGTGCAGATACGCAGTATTTT	CSVDRGADTQYF	TRBD1	TRBV29-1	TRBJ2-3	.
TGTGCCAGCAGCCAGAAGAATGAGCAGTTCTTC	CASSQKNEQFF	.	TRBV4-2	TRBJ2-1	.
TGTGCCAGCAGCTTACAGGGCAGCCACAACTATGGCTACACCTTC	CASSLQGSHNYGYTF	.	TRBV7-9	TRBJ1-2	.
TGTGCCAGTAGCCCCTCGGCTCAGCCCCAGCATTTT	CASSPSAQPQHF	.	TRBV19	TRBJ1-5	.
TGCGCCAGCAGCGGACTGGACAGAAGGACTGAAGCTTTCTTT	CASSGLDRRTEAFF	.	TRBV5-1	TRBJ1-1	.
TGTGCCAGCAGCAGCGGACAAAGCGGGTCACCCCTCCACTTT	CASSSGQSGSPLHF	.	TRBV9	TRBJ1-6	.
TGTGCCAGCAGCGAAAGGGCGGTAGGAGATACGCAGTATTTT	CASSERAVGDTQYF	.	TRBV2	TRBJ2-3	.
TGTGCCAGCAGCGAGGGGTATGGCGGGGAGCTGTTTTTT	CASSEGYGGELFF	.	TRBV6-6	TRBJ2-2	.